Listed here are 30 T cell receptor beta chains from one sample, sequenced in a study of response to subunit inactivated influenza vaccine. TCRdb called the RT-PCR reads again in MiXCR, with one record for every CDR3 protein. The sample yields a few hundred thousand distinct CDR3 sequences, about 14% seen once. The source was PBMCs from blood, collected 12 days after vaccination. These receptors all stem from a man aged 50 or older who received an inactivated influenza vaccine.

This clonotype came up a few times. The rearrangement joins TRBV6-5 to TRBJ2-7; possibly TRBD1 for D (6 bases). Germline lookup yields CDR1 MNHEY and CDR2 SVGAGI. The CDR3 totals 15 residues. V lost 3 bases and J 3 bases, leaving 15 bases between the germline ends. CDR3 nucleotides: TGTGCCAGCAGTTATGAGGGGGACATCGTCTACGAGCAGTACTTC. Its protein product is CASSYEGDIVYEQYF.

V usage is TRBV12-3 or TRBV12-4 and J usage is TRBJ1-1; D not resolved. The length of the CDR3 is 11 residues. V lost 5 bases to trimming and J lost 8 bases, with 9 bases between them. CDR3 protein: CASSPRTEAFF. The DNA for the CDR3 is TGTGCCAGCAGTCCTCGGACGGAAGCTTTCTTT.

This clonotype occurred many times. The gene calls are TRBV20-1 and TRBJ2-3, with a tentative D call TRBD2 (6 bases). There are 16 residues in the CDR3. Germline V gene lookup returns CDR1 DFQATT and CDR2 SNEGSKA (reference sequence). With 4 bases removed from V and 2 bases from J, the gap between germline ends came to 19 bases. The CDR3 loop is CSATISGTPLTDTQYF. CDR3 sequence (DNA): TGCAGTGCTACCATCTCCGGGACTCCCCTCACAGATACGCAGTATTTT.

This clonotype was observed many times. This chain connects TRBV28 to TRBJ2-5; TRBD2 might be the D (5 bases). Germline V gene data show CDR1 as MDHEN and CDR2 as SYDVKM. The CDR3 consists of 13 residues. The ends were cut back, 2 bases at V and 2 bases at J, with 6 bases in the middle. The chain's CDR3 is CASSLEGQETQYF. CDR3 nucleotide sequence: TGTGCCAGCAGTTTAGAGGGTCAAGAGACCCAGTACTTC.

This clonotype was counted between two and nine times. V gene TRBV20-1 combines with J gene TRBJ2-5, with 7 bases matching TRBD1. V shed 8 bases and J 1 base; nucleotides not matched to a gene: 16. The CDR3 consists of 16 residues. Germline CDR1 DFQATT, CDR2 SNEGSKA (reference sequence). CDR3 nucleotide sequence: TGCAGTTGCCCTGAATCCGACAGGGAGACCCAAGAGACCCAGTACTTC. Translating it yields CSCPESDRETQETQYF.

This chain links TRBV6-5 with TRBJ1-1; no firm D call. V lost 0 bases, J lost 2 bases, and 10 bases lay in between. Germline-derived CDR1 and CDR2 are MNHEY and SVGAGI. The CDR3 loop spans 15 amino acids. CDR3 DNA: TGTGCCAGCAGTTACTCGATAGAAACAAACACTGAAGCTTTCTTT. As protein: CASSYSIETNTEAFF.

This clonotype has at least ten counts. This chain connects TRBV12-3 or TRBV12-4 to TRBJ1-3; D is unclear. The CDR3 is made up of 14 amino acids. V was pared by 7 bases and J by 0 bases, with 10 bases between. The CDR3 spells CASTRDYSGNTIYF. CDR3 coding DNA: TGTGCCAGCACCCGGGATTACTCTGGAAACACCATATATTTT.

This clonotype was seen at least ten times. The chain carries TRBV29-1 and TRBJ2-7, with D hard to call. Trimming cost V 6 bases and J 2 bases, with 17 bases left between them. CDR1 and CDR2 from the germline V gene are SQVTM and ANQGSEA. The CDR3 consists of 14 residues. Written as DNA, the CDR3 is TGCAGCGTGACCGACCCCATCGGTCCCTACGAGCAGTACTTC. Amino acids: CSVTDPIGPYEQYF.

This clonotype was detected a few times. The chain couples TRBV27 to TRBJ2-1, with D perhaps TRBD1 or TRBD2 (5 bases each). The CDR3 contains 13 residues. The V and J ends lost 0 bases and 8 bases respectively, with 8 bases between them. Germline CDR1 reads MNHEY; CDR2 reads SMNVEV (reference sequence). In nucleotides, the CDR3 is TGTGCCAGCAGTTTATCACGGGGCCATGAGCAGTTCTTC. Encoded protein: CASSLSRGHEQFF.

The DNA for the CDR3 is TGTGCCACCACTCTCTCGGACTCCGGGGGGGATACGCAGTATTTT. Protein: CATTLSDSGGDTQYF. The J gene is TRBJ2-3, the V gene TRBV25-1, with 7 bases fitting TRBD2. Germline V CDR1 and CDR2: MGHDK, SYGVNS. V gave up 10 bases and J gave up 6 bases; unmatched junction bases: 16. This CDR3 is built from 15 residues.

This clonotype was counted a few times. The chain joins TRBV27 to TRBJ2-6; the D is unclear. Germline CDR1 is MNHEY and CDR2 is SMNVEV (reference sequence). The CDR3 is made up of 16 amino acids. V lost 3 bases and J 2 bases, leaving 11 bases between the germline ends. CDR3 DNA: TGTGCCAGCAGTTTTATCGGTAATACTGGGGCCAACGTCCTGACTTTC. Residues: CASSFIGNTGANVLTF.

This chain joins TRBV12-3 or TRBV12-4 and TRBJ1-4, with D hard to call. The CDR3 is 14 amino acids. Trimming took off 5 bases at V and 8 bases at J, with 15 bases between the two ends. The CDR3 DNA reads TGTGCCAGCAGTAGATCAGGAAGCGGAGAAAAACTGTTTTTT. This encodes CASSRSGSGEKLFF.

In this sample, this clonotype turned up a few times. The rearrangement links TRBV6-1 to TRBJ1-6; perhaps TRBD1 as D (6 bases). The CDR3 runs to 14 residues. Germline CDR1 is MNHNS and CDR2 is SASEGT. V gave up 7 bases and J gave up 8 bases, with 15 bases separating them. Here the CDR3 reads CASNNREHHSPLHF. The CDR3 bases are TGTGCCAGCAATAACAGGGAACACCATTCACCCCTCCACTTT.

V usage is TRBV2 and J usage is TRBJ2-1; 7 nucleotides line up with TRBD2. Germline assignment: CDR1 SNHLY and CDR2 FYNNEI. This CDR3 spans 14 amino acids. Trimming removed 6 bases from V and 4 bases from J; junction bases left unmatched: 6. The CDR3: CASRVAGWYNEQFF. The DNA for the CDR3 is TGTGCCAGCAGGGTAGCGGGTTGGTACAATGAGCAGTTCTTC.

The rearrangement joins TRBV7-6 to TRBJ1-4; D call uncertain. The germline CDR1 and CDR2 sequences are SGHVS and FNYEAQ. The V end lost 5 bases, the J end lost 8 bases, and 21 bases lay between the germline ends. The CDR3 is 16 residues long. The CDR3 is CASSLLTVAGREKLFF. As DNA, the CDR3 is TGTGCCAGCAGCCTACTCACGGTAGCGGGCCGCGAAAAACTGTTTTTT.

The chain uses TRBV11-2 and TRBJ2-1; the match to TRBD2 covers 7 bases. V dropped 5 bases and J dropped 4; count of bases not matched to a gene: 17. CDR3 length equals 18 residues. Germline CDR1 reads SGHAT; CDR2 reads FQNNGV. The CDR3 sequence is CASSQPYSSGQRYNEQFF. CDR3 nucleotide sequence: TGTGCCAGCAGCCAACCGTACTCTAGCGGTCAACGGTACAATGAGCAGTTCTTC.

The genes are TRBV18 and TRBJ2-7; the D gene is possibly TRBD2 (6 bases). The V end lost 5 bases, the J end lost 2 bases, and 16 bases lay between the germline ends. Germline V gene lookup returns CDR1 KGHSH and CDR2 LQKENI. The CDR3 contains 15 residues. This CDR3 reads CASSSYSGLPYEQYF. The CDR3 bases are TGTGCCAGCTCATCTTATAGCGGTCTCCCCTACGAGCAGTACTTC.

The CDR3 loop is CASRDRYEQFF. The CDR3 DNA is TGTGCCAGCAGAGATCGCTATGAGCAGTTCTTC. The chain is built from TRBV12-3 or TRBV12-4 and TRBJ2-1; D is uncertain. Between the trimmed V and J ends, which lost 6 bases and 8 bases, there was a span of 8 bases. This CDR3 comprises 11 residues.

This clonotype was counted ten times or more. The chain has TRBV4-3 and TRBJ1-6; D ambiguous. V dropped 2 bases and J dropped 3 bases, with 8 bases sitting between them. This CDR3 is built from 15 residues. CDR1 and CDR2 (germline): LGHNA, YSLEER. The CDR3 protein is CASSQTSGYNSPLHF. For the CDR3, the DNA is TGCGCCAGCAGCCAAACGTCAGGCTATAATTCACCCCTCCACTTT.

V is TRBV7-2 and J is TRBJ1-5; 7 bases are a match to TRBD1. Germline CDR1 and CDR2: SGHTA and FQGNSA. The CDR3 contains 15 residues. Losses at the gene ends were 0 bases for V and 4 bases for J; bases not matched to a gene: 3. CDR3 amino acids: CASSLAGQRNQPQHF. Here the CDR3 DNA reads TGTGCCAGCAGCTTAGCGGGACAGAGAAATCAGCCCCAGCATTTT.

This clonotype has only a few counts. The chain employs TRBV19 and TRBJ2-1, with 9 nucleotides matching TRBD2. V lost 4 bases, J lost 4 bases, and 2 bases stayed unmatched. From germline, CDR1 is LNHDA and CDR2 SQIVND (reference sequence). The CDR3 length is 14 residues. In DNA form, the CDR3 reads TGTGCCAGTAGTAAACTAGCGGGTTACAATGAGCAGTTCTTC. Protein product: CASSKLAGYNEQFF.

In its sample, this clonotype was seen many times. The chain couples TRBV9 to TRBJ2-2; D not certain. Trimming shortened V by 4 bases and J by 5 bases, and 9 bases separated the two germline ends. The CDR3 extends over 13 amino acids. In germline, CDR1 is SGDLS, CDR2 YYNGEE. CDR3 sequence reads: CASSLVRTGELFF. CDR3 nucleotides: TGTGCCAGCAGCCTCGTAAGGACCGGGGAGCTGTTTTTT.

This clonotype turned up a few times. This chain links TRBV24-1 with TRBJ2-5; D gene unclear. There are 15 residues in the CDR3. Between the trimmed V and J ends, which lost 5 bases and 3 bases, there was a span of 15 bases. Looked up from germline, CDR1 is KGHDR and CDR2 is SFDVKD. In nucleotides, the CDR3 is TGTGCCACCAGTGGAGGTACTTCGGGTAAAGAGACCCAGTACTTC. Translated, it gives CATSGGTSGKETQYF.

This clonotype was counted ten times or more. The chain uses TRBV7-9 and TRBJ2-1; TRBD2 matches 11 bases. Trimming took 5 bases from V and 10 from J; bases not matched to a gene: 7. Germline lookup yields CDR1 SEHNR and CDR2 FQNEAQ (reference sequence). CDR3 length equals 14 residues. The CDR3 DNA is TGTGCCAGCAGCGTCGGGACTAGCGGTTCAGAGCAGTTCTTC. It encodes CASSVGTSGSEQFF.

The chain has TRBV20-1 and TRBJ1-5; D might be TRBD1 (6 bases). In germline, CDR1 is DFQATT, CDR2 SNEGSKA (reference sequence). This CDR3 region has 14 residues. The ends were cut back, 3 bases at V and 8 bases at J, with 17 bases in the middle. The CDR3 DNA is TGCAGTGCTAGGAGGTCAGGGGTACGGGAGCCCCAGCATTTT. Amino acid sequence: CSARRSGVREPQHF.

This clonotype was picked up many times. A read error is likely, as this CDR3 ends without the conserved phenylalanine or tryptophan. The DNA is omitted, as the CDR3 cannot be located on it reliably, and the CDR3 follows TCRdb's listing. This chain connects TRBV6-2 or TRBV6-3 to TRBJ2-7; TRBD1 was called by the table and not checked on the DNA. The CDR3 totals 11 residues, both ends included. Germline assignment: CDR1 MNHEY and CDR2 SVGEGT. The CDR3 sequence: CASSYGTGLVL.

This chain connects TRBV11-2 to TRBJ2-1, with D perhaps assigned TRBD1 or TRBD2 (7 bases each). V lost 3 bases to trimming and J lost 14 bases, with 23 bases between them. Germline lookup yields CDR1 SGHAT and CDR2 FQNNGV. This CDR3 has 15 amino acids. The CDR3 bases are TGTGCCAGCAGCTTTGGGGGGGGACAGCCTCTCGTTAAGTTCTTC. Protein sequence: CASSFGGGQPLVKFF. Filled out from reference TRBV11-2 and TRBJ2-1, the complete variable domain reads EAGVAQSPRYKIIEKRQSVAFWCNPISGHATLYWYQQILGQGPKLLIQFQNNGVVDDSQLPKDRFSAERLKGVDSTLKIQPAKLEDSAVYLCASSFGGGQPLVKFFGPGTRLTVL.

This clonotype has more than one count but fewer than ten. The CDR3 region is CASSGKAQYGTYEQYF. CDR3 DNA: TGCGCCAGCAGCGGCAAAGCCCAATATGGAACCTACGAGCAGTACTTC. The genes are TRBV4-1 and TRBJ2-7; unclear D gene. With 5 bases removed from V and 2 bases from J, the gap between germline ends came to 19 bases. The CDR3 totals 16 residues. The germline V gene encodes CDR1 MGHRA and CDR2 YSYEKL.

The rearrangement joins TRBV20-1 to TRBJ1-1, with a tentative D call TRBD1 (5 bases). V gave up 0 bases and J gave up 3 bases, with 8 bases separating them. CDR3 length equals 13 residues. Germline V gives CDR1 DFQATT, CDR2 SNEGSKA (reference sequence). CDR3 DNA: TGCAGTGCTAGAGATCCGGGGCACACTGAAGCTTTCTTT. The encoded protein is CSARDPGHTEAFF.

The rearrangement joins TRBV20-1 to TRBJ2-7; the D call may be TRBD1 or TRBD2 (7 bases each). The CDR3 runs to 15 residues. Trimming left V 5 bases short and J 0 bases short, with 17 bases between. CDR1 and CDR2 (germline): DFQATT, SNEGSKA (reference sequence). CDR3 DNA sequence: TGCAGTGCTCGCTACCAGGGGGGGAGCTCCTACGAGCAGTACTTC. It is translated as CSARYQGGSSYEQYF.